These T cell receptor beta chains were read from a single sample in a study of blood T cell repertoires in COVID-19. Profiled with immunoSEQ multiplex PCR; TCRdb holds only in-frame clones, not every one. The sample includes about 180,000 clones, about 84% of them seen just once. Sequencing was done on a sample of PBMCs or T cells enriched from blood (not recorded which). The origin of the receptors is a woman younger than 45 who had recovered from COVID-19. Both conserved end residues are part of each CDR3. D genes are given only for firm matches. Size values are once, few and many counts, or a class for expanded clones, and some rows have none.

abundance,v_gene,j_gene,d_gene,CDR3nt,CDR3aa
NA,TRBV14,TRBJ2-7,TRBD2,TGTGCCAGCAGCCAGGCCCTAGCGGGGGCGGTGCAGTACTTC,CASSQALAGAVQYF
NA,TRBV7-2,TRBJ2-7,TRBD2,TGTGCCAGCAGCTGGCTTGGGGGGGCCTACGAGCAGTACTTC,CASSWLGGAYEQYF
NA,TRBV4-1,TRBJ1-1,NA,TGCGCCAGCAGCCAAACAGGGACCGAGGGGGATGCTTTCTTT,CASSQTGTEGDAFF
once,TRBV27,TRBJ1-1,TRBD1,TGTGCCAGCAGAAAAAATCGGGACAGGGGGTTACACACTGAAGCTTTCTTT,CASRKNRDRGLHTEAFF
NA,TRBV6-5,TRBJ2-7,TRBD1,TGTGCCAGCAGCTCCCGGGACAGGGGAAACTACGAGCAGTACTTC,CASSSRDRGNYEQYF
few,TRBV5-1,TRBJ1-2,NA,TGCGCCAGCAGCCCAGGAAACTATGGCTACACCTTC,CASSPGNYGYTF
NA,TRBV10-1,TRBJ2-1,TRBD1,TGCGCCAGCAGTCCGACAGGGGATAATGAGCAGTTCTTC,CASSPTGDNEQFF
NA,TRBV5-6,TRBJ2-7,NA,TGTGCCAGCAGCTTGTTTTGGAGTGTCTCCTACGAGCAGTACTTC,CASSLFWSVSYEQYF
NA,TRBV6-2/TRBV6-3,TRBJ2-2,NA,TGTGCCAGCAGCAGGGGTGTTAACACCGGGGAGCTGTTTTTT,CASSRGVNTGELFF
NA,TRBV7-9,TRBJ2-7,NA,TGTGCCAGCAGCTTCGCTACCACCCAGGGGAGGGGCGAGCAGTACTTC,CASSFATTQGRGEQYF
NA,TRBV10-3,TRBJ2-7,TRBD1,TGTGCCATCAGTACGGCCGGGACAGCAGCCTACGAGCAGTACTTC,CAISTAGTAAYEQYF
NA,TRBV7-9,TRBJ2-1,NA,TGTGCCAGCAGCACCGAGAGCGAGCAGTTCTTC,CASSTESEQFF
NA,TRBV28,TRBJ1-5,NA,TGTGCCAGCAGTTCCAGGCCCCGCAGTTGGGCGCCCCAGCATTTT,CASSSRPRSWAPQHF
NA,TRBV6-4,TRBJ2-7,TRBD1,TGTGCCAGCATGACAGGGAGCTACGAGCAGTACTTC,CASMTGSYEQYF
NA,TRBV24-1,TRBJ2-1,NA,TGTGCCACCAGTGATTTTGTACAGGGAGGGAGCAATGAGCAGTTCTTC,CATSDFVQGGSNEQFF
NA,TRBV19,TRBJ1-2,NA,TGTGCCAGTAGTATAAATCGGTGGCAGAGGAACTATGGCTACACCTTC,CASSINRWQRNYGYTF
few,TRBV5-6,TRBJ2-7,TRBD2,TGTGCCAGCAGCTTTCGGTCTAGCGGAGGGAGCTACGAGCAGTACTTC,CASSFRSSGGSYEQYF
NA,TRBV19,TRBJ2-1,TRBD1,TGTGCCAGTAGTACCCTCAGGGGGACGTCTACCTACAATGAGCAGTTCTTC,CASSTLRGTSTYNEQFF
NA,TRBV5-1,TRBJ2-3,TRBD1,TGCGCCAGCAGCTTGGAGGCAGGGGGTAGGGCAGATACGCAGTATTTT,CASSLEAGGRADTQYF
NA,TRBV5-1,TRBJ2-1,NA,TGCGCCAGCAGCTTGGCAGACAGGAACAATGAGCAGTTCTTC,CASSLADRNNEQFF
many,TRBV7-9,TRBJ2-5,NA,TGTGCCAGCAGCGGCCACGTGGAAGAGACCCAGTACTTC,CASSGHVEETQYF
few,TRBV3-1/TRBV3-2,TRBJ2-3,NA,TGTGCCAGCAGCCAAGGACTAGTTGGAGATACGCAGTATTTT,CASSQGLVGDTQYF
NA,TRBV6-1,TRBJ2-7,NA,TGTGCCAGCAGTGTCCAGGGGTCTTCCTTTGGGGGTAAGCAGTACTTC,CASSVQGSSFGGKQYF
few,TRBV5-5,TRBJ2-7,TRBD1,TGTGCCAGCAGCTTGACTTCCGGGACAGGGGAGGGCGAGCAGTACTTC,CASSLTSGTGEGEQYF
NA,TRBV24-1,TRBJ2-1,NA,TGTGCCACCAGTGATCCGAAAACTAGCAATGAGCAGTTCTTC,CATSDPKTSNEQFF
NA,TRBV19,TRBJ2-7,TRBD2,TGTGCCAGTAGCCCTCGACTAGCGGGAGAGTACGAGCAGTACTTC,CASSPRLAGEYEQYF
NA,TRBV27,TRBJ2-7,NA,TGTGCCAGCAGTTGGGGAACAGGGTCCCACGAGCAGTACTTC,CASSWGTGSHEQYF
NA,TRBV6-5,TRBJ1-1,TRBD1,TGTGCCAGCAGTCCGACAGGGTTCACTGAAGCTTTCTTT,CASSPTGFTEAFF
NA,TRBV3-1/TRBV3-2,TRBJ2-2,NA,TGTGCCAGCAGCCATCGCGATAATCTAGCGACCGGGGAGCTGTTTTTT,CASSHRDNLATGELFF
NA,TRBV9,TRBJ2-3,TRBD2,TGTGCCAGCAGCGCGCAAGGGACTAGCGGTCCAGATACGCAGTATTTT,CASSAQGTSGPDTQYF
NA,TRBV28,TRBJ2-3,TRBD1,TGTGCCAGCAGTTACGGGGGGACAGGGAGCCTGGCAGATACGCAGTATTTT,CASSYGGTGSLADTQYF
NA,TRBV4-2,TRBJ2-1,TRBD2,TGTGCCAGCAGCCAGGGACTAGCGGGAGGATACAATGAGCAGTTCTTC,CASSQGLAGGYNEQFF
NA,TRBV27,TRBJ2-7,NA,TGTGCCAGCAGGCCGCTAGGGGCAGAGTACGAGCAGTACTTC,CASRPLGAEYEQYF
NA,TRBV10-3,TRBJ2-5,TRBD1,TGTGCCATCAGTGAATCGACAGGGCGAGAGACCCAGTACTTC,CAISESTGRETQYF
NA,TRBV18,TRBJ1-4,TRBD1,TGTGCCAGCTCACGAAACAGGGGTCCGAATGAAAAACTGTTTTTT,CASSRNRGPNEKLFF
NA,TRBV5-1,TRBJ2-1,TRBD2,TGCGCCAGCAGCTTGGCCGGGAGGGCGGGCAATGAGCAGTTCTTC,CASSLAGRAGNEQFF
NA,TRBV3-1/TRBV3-2,TRBJ1-4,NA,TGTGCCAGCAGCCGGAGGACAGATCAGTTGGTAAAACTGTTTTTT,CASSRRTDQLVKLFF
NA,TRBV5-6,TRBJ2-1,TRBD2,TGTGCCAGCAGCTCTAGCGGACCCGCTTTGAATGAGCAGTTCTTC,CASSSSGPALNEQFF
NA,TRBV20-1,TRBJ1-2,NA,TGCAGTGCTAGTGCCAGGGACACCCTCTATGGCTACACCTTC,CSASARDTLYGYTF
NA,TRBV7-8,TRBJ1-4,TRBD1,TGTGCCAGCACAAAACAGGGGGCAAGGGAAAAACTGTTTTTT,CASTKQGAREKLFF
NA,TRBV6-5,TRBJ2-5,NA,TGTGCCAGTTTGGAAACAGCCCTTCAAGAGACCCAGTACTTC,CASLETALQETQYF
once,TRBV7-3,TRBJ2-1,NA,TGTGCCAGCAGCTTATTTGGGGGGAACTACAATGAGCAGTTCTTC,CASSLFGGNYNEQFF
NA,TRBV14,TRBJ1-6,NA,TGTGCCAGCAGCCCATACCGAACAGGGAATAATTCACCCCTCCACTTT,CASSPYRTGNNSPLHF
NA,TRBV28,TRBJ2-3,NA,TGTGCCAGCAGTCTCCCTACCTCTTCGACAGGCCGGTTAGGGGATACGCAGTATTTT,CASSLPTSSTGRLGDTQYF
NA,TRBV10-2,TRBJ1-4,NA,TGCGCCAGCAGGGTGGAGTCAGCTAATGAAAAACTGTTTTTT,CASRVESANEKLFF
NA,TRBV19,TRBJ1-1,NA,TGTGCCACCACGCCAAGGGCGGGCACTGAAGCTTTCTTT,CATTPRAGTEAFF
NA,TRBV5-1,TRBJ2-3,NA,TGCGCCAGCAGCTTTGGACAGCCCACAGATACGCAGTATTTT,CASSFGQPTDTQYF
NA,TRBV6-5,TRBJ2-1,NA,TGTGCCAGCAGTTATGTGTACGGGACTGGAGACAATGAGCAGTTCTTC,CASSYVYGTGDNEQFF
NA,TRBV28,TRBJ1-1,NA,TGTGCCAGCAGTGTGGGGGGAGGGGCGAACACTGAAGCTTTCTTT,CASSVGGGANTEAFF
NA,TRBV18,TRBJ2-1,TRBD1,TGTGCCAGCTCACCATTCTCCACCGGACAGGGGACCAGCAATGAGCAGTTCTTC,CASSPFSTGQGTSNEQFF